This T cell receptor (beta chain) was captured in a study of blood T cell repertoires in COVID-19. Background on the study: The United States, Italy and Spain were the sources of the acute and convalescent COVID-19 samples. Sample material is recorded as cDNA or gDNA derived from T cells, B-cell-depleted T cells, or PBMCs.

Clinical history reported by participants formed the basis on which cohorts were assigned. Germline V gene data show CDR1 as SNHLY and CDR2 as FYNNEI. The CDR3 has 15 amino acids. J lost 0 bases, V lost 5 bases, and 4 bases had no gene match. Libraries were prepared by immunoSEQ multiplex PCR; TCRdb keeps only in-frame clonotypes and omits some of them. This table holds about 140,000 clones, approximately 85% found once. The J gene is TRBJ1-1, the V gene TRBV2; 9 bases align to TRBD1. Material: PBMCs or T cells enriched from blood (not recorded which). This receptor was taken from a woman aged 45 to 65 with acute COVID-19. Here the CDR3 DNA reads TGTGCCAGCAGTATACAGGGGGCCTTGAACACTGAAGCTTTCTTT. Translated, it gives CASSIQGALNTEAFF.